A selection of T cell receptor beta chains follows, all from one sample in a study of radiation and T cells in renal cell carcinoma. The repertoire was sequenced with immunoSEQ multiplex PCR; TCRdb's copy has only in-frame clones and lacks some. The table lists approximately 85,000 clones, 70% to 90% of them singletons. The starting material was blood, obtained from a patient whose treatment included radiotherapy and nephrectomy. All receptors derive from a woman between 65 and 79 years old with renal cell carcinoma. Both conserved end residues are part of each CDR3. Clone size appears in some rows only: once, few, many, or a class for an expanded clone.

J gene: TRBJ1-2
V gene: TRBV30
clone size: -
CDR3 protein: CAWSVSRTGNGYTF

J gene: TRBJ2-5
V gene: TRBV10-3
clone size: -
CDR3 protein: CAISETSGGQETQYF

J gene: TRBJ1-1
V gene: TRBV28
clone size: -
CDR3 protein: CASSLPRAEAFF

J gene: TRBJ2-7
V gene: TRBV28
clone size: -
CDR3 protein: CASRTGQVYEQYF

J gene: TRBJ2-5
V gene: TRBV6-5
clone size: -
CDR3 protein: CASKAAGETQYF

J gene: TRBJ2-7
V gene: TRBV4-3
clone size: -
CDR3 protein: CASSQRTGEYEQYF

J gene: TRBJ2-5
V gene: TRBV7-8
clone size: -
CDR3 protein: CASSLRGLQETQYF

J gene: TRBJ2-7
V gene: TRBV2
clone size: -
CDR3 protein: CASKGGTGPTYEQYF

J gene: TRBJ2-2
V gene: TRBV5-6
clone size: -
CDR3 protein: CASSQGLSNTGELFF

J gene: TRBJ2-5
V gene: TRBV7-2
clone size: once
CDR3 protein: CATSTQRGGRETQYF

J gene: TRBJ2-7
V gene: TRBV5-6
clone size: -
CDR3 protein: CASSLTYEQYF

J gene: TRBJ1-1
V gene: TRBV30
clone size: few
CDR3 protein: CACRYRATEAFF

J gene: TRBJ1-5
V gene: TRBV19
clone size: -
CDR3 protein: CASSIERDRGLPQHF

J gene: TRBJ1-5
V gene: TRBV6-5
clone size: -
CDR3 protein: CASKRQGQPQHF

J gene: TRBJ1-2
V gene: TRBV20-1
clone size: -
CDR3 protein: CSSQSSGYTF